Reported below is one TCR beta chain. Its antigen is as yet unknown. This CDR3 has 13 amino acids. From germline, CDR1 is DFQATT and CDR2 SNEGSKA (reference sequence). Unmatched junction bases numbered 7, after V lost 8 bases and J lost 4 bases. The data belong to a study of early T cells in non-severe SARS-CoV-2 infection. Notes on the study in general: A preference for anti-spike CD8 responses marked VDJdb matching, which missed private and CD4 specificities.

Tagging with unique molecular identifiers was applied to individual cDNA molecules. TCRdb re-derived calls from the 5' RACE reads in MiXCR, one entry per CDR3 protein. This table has about 56,000 distinct CDR3 sequences, about 10% appearing once. The J gene is TRBJ2-1, the V gene TRBV20-1; the match to TRBD2 covers 8 bases. The sample was whole blood. This clonotype was obtained from an adult who was a healthcare worker with PCR-confirmed SARS-CoV-2 infection or an uninfected control (not recorded which). CDR3 region: CSTQAGVYNEQFF. The CDR3 region has the DNA TGCAGTACTCAAGCGGGAGTGTACAATGAGCAGTTCTTC.